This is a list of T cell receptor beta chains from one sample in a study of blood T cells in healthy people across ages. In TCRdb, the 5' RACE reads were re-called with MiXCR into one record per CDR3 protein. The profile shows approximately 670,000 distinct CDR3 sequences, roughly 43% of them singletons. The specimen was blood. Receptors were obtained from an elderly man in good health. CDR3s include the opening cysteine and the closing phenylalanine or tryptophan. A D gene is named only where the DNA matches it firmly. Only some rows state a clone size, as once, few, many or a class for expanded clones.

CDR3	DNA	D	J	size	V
CASSPPMTARNEQFF	TGTGCCAGCAGCCCACCAATGACGGCCCGGAATGAGCAGTTCTTC	NA	TRBJ2-1	NA	TRBV5-4
CSARDTSHSSGYTF	TGCAGTGCTAGAGACACCAGCCACTCCAGTGGCTACACCTTC	NA	TRBJ1-2	few	TRBV20-1
CASSPSTGFKGYTF	TGCGCCAGCAGCCCTTCCACAGGGTTCAAGGGCTACACCTTC	NA	TRBJ1-2	few	TRBV4-3
CASSFRTGEGEQYF	TGTGCCAGCAGTTTCCGGACTGGGGAGGGCGAGCAGTACTTC	TRBD2	TRBJ2-7	NA	TRBV27
CASSELQGRRETQFF	TGTGCCAGCAGTGAACTTCAGGGTAGACGAGAGACCCAGTTCTTC	NA	TRBJ2-1	NA	TRBV25-1
CASSELLLLSYEQYF	TGTGCCAGCAGTGAGCTCCTCCTGCTCTCCTACGAGCAGTACTTC	NA	TRBJ2-7	NA	TRBV6-1
CASSGKAGTTEAFF	TGCGCCAGCAGCGGTAAGGCAGGGACCACTGAAGCTTTCTTT	NA	TRBJ1-1	NA	TRBV5-1
CSADGTGQETQYF	TGCAGTGCTGATGGGACAGGGCAAGAGACCCAGTACTTC	TRBD1	TRBJ2-5	few	TRBV20-1
CASSYSFAPTDTQYF	TGTGCCAGCAGTTACTCGTTTGCTCCCACAGATACGCAGTATTTT	NA	TRBJ2-3	few	TRBV6-2/TRBV6-3
CASSATGSLYGYTF	TGTGCCAGTAGTGCGACAGGGTCTCTCTATGGCTACACCTTC	TRBD1	TRBJ1-2	few	TRBV19
CASSNGPGREKLFF	TGCGCCAGCAGCAATGGGCCGGGGCGTGAAAAACTGTTTTTT	NA	TRBJ1-4	NA	TRBV5-1
CSASITDTQYF	TGCAGTGCTAGTATCACAGATACGCAGTATTTT	NA	TRBJ2-3	many	TRBV20-1
CASGYRDSNNEKLFF	TGTGCTAGTGGTTATCGAGACAGTAATAATGAAAAACTGTTTTTT	NA	TRBJ1-4	NA	TRBV12-5
CASRRPPGLEPDNEQFF	TGTGCCAGCAGACGACCTCCGGGACTAGAACCAGACAATGAGCAGTTCTTC	TRBD2	TRBJ2-1	NA	TRBV6-1
CSAMGSQETQYF	TGCAGTGCTATGGGGTCACAAGAGACCCAGTACTTC	NA	TRBJ2-5	NA	TRBV20-1
CASSTAGGIKNIQYF	TGTGCCAGCTCAACAGCTGGCGGTATCAAAAACATTCAGTACTTC	NA	TRBJ2-4	once	TRBV19
CASSLMGTTVGNTEAFF	TGTGCCAGCAGCCTTATGGGAACGACGGTCGGGAACACTGAAGCTTTCTTT	NA	TRBJ1-1	many	TRBV7-2
CSARAGFRGLSSYNSPLHF	TGCAGTGCTAGAGCAGGTTTCAGGGGGTTGAGCTCCTATAATTCACCCCTCCACTTT	TRBD1	TRBJ1-6	NA	TRBV20-1
CASSQETGPAGEQYF	TGCGCCAGCAGCCAAGAGACGGGACCGGCGGGTGAGCAGTACTTC	NA	TRBJ2-5	NA	TRBV4-1
CASSETVSPYGYTF	TGTGCCAGCAGCGAGACAGTAAGTCCTTATGGCTACACCTTC	NA	TRBJ1-2	NA	TRBV9
CASSQDSQGDTYEQYF	TGTGCCAGCAGCCAAGATTCACAGGGAGATACCTACGAGCAGTACTTC	NA	TRBJ2-7	NA	TRBV4-2
CASSLFQASRGTQYF	TGTGCCAGCAGCTTATTTCAGGCCTCCCGGGGGACCCAGTACTTC	NA	TRBJ2-5	NA	TRBV11-2
CASSPAGYTGELFF	TGTGCCAGCAGCCCAGCAGGCTACACCGGGGAGCTGTTTTTT	NA	TRBJ2-2	NA	TRBV6-5
CASSQGRGYTF	TGTGCCAGCAGCCAGGGAAGAGGCTACACCTTC	NA	TRBJ1-2	few	TRBV3-1
CASSLSGWGLMNTEAFF	TGTGCCAGCAGTTTAAGCGGGTGGGGGCTTATGAACACTGAAGCTTTCTTT	NA	TRBJ1-1	NA	TRBV12-3/TRBV12-4
CASSQDSGQGGYSETQYF	TGCGCCAGCAGCCAAGATTCCGGACAGGGGGGATATTCGGAGACCCAGTACTTC	TRBD1	TRBJ2-5	NA	TRBV4-3
CSARDPSGIEQYF	TGCAGTGCTAGAGACCCATCTGGAATCGAGCAGTACTTC	NA	TRBJ2-7	NA	TRBV20-1
CASSSNSGNTDTQYF	TGTGCCAGCAGTTCGAATAGCGGGAACACGGATACGCAGTATTTT	TRBD2	TRBJ2-3	few	TRBV27
CASSQDLGGRNNSPLHF	TGCGCCAGCAGCCAAGATTTGGGGGGGCGGAACAATTCACCCCTCCACTTT	NA	TRBJ1-6	many	TRBV4-3
CASSQDKQGWTHNEQFF	TGTGCCAGCAGCCAAGATAAGCAGGGGTGGACTCACAATGAGCAGTTCTTC	NA	TRBJ2-1	NA	TRBV4-2
CASSQQTGPDEQFF	TGTGCCAGCAGTCAACAGACAGGGCCCGATGAGCAGTTCTTC	TRBD1	TRBJ2-1	NA	TRBV28
CSVAWGSGYTF	TGCAGCGTTGCTTGGGGTTCGGGCTACACCTTC	NA	TRBJ1-2	many	TRBV29-1
CASSPSGALAGGPRNEQFF	TGCGCCAGCAGCCCCAGTGGGGCTTTAGCGGGAGGGCCGCGCAATGAGCAGTTCTTC	TRBD2	TRBJ2-1	few	TRBV4-3
CSVEGVLGVKVYEQYF	TGCAGCGTTGAGGGGGTCTTGGGTGTTAAAGTCTACGAGCAGTACTTC	NA	TRBJ2-7	few	TRBV29-1
CASSLQPPRLAKNIQYF	TGTGCCAGCAGCCTTCAACCTCCGCGGCTAGCCAAAAACATTCAGTACTTC	NA	TRBJ2-4	many	TRBV7-2
CASSRIAAYGYTF	TGTGCCAGCAGCCGTATCGCGGCCTATGGCTACACCTTC	NA	TRBJ1-2	many	TRBV14
CSAKVLDEKLFF	TGCAGTGCTAAGGTTCTGGATGAAAAACTGTTTTTT	NA	TRBJ1-4	few	TRBV20-1
CASETRIPSRGDYNERFF	TGTGCCAGTGAGACCAGGATTCCCTCGCGGGGGGACTACAATGAGCGGTTCTTC	TRBD2	TRBJ2-1	NA	TRBV6-2/TRBV6-3
CASSFEPSDEQFF	TGCGCCAGCAGCTTCGAGCCTAGTGATGAGCAGTTCTTC	NA	TRBJ2-1	NA	TRBV5-1
CASSLTGGPQETQFF	TGTGCCAGCAGCTTAACAGGGGGCCCCCAAGAGACCCAGTTCTTC	TRBD1	TRBJ2-1	NA	TRBV11-3
CASSSPGLAGGLETQYF	TGTGCCAGCAGCTCACCGGGACTAGCGGGGGGGCTAGAGACCCAGTACTTC	TRBD2	TRBJ2-5	few	TRBV7-2
CASRPAEGFYEQYF	TGTGCCAGCAGACCGGCAGAAGGGTTCTACGAGCAGTACTTC	NA	TRBJ2-7	NA	TRBV6-2/TRBV6-3
CASAEVGQETQYF	TGTGCCAGTGCCGAGGTGGGACAAGAGACCCAGTACTTC	NA	TRBJ2-5	NA	TRBV19
CATSVPSSYNEQYF	TGTGCCACCAGTGTCCCGAGCTCCTACAATGAGCAGTACTTC	NA	TRBJ2-7	NA	TRBV24-1
CSTTTSGVSYEQYF	TGCAGTACAACGACTAGCGGGGTCTCCTACGAGCAGTACTTC	TRBD2	TRBJ2-7	NA	TRBV20-1
CSVGPLGQTLLGYTF	TGCAGCGTTGGCCCCCTCGGACAGACCTTACTTGGCTACACCTTC	NA	TRBJ1-2	few	TRBV29-1
CSARAPGTSGSFADTQYF	TGCAGTGCTAGAGCCCCCGGGACTAGCGGGAGTTTCGCAGATACGCAGTATTTT	TRBD2	TRBJ2-3	NA	TRBV20-1
CSASSSDRGVRDTQYF	TGCAGTGCTAGTAGCTCGGACAGGGGGGTTCGGGATACGCAGTATTTT	TRBD1	TRBJ2-3	NA	TRBV20-1
CSARASPKGEQYF	TGCAGTGCTAGGGCGAGTCCAAAGGGCGAGCAGTACTTC	NA	TRBJ2-7	many	TRBV20-1
CASSLVGGSPDTQYF	TGTGCCAGCAGCTTGGTGGGTGGGAGTCCAGATACGCAGTATTTT	NA	TRBJ2-3	NA	TRBV5-6
CASSSRGGSTDTQYF	TGTGCCAGCAGCTCCCGGGGGGGAAGCACAGATACGCAGTATTTT	TRBD2	TRBJ2-3	NA	TRBV6-4
CASTGTQRAYGYTF	TGTGCCAGCACCGGGACCCAGAGGGCCTATGGCTACACCTTC	NA	TRBJ1-2	NA	TRBV12-3/TRBV12-4
CASSLVGDEQFF	TGTGCCAGCAGCTTAGTGGGGGATGAGCAGTTCTTC	NA	TRBJ2-1	many	TRBV7-8
CASLAGGRGPARENEQFF	TGTGCCAGCCTTGCCGGCGGCAGGGGCCCGGCACGGGAAAATGAGCAGTTCTTC	NA	TRBJ2-1	many	TRBV7-9